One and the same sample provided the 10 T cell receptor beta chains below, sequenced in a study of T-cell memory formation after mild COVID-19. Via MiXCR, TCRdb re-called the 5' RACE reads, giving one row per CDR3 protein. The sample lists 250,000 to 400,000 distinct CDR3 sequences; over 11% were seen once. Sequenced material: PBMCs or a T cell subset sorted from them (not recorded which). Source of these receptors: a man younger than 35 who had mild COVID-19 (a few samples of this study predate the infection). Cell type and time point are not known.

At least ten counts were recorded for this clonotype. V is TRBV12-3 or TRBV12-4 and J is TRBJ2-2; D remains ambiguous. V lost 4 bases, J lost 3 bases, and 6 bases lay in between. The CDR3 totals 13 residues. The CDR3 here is CASSSSYTGELFF. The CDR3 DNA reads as TGTGCCAGCAGTTCGAGCTACACCGGGGAGCTGTTTTTT.

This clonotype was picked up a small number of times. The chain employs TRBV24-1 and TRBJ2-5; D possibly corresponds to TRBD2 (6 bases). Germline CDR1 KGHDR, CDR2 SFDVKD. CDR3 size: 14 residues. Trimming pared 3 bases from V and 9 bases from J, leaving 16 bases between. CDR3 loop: CATSDPDSGVAQYF. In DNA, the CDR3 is TGTGCCACCAGTGATCCGGACTCGGGGGTGGCCCAGTACTTC.

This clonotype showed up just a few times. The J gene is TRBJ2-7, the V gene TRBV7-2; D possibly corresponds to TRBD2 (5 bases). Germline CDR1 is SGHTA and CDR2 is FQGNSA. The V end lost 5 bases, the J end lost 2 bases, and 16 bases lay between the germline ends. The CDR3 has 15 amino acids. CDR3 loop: CASSALGPGTYEQYV. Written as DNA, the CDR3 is TGTGCCAGCAGCGCACTAGGGCCCGGGACCTACGAGCAGTACGTC.

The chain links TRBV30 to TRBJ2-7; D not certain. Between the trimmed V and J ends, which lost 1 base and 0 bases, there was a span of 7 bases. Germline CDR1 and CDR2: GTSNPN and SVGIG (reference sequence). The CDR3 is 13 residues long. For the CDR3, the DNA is TGTGCCTGGAGTGATGGATTCTCCTACGAGCAGTACTTC. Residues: CAWSDGFSYEQYF. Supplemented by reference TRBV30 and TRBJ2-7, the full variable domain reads SQTIHQWPATLVQPVGSPLSLECTVEGTSNPNLYWYRQAAGRGLQLLFYSVGIGQISSEVPQNLSASRPQDRQFILSSKKLLLSDSGFYLCAWSDGFSYEQYFGPGTRLTVT.

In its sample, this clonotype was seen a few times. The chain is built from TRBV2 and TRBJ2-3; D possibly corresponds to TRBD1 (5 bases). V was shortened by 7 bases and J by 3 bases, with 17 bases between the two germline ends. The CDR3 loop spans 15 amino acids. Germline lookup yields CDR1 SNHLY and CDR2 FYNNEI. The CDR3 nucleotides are TGTGCCAGCACCAACGGCAGGGTAAAGACAGATACGCAGTATTTT. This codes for CASTNGRVKTDTQYF.

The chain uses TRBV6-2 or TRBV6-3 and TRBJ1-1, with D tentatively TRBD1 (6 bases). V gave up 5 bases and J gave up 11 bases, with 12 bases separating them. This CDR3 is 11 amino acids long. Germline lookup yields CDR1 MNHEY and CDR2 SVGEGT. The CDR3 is CASSPRQAAFF. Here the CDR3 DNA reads TGTGCCAGCAGTCCCAGACAGGCGGCTTTCTTT.

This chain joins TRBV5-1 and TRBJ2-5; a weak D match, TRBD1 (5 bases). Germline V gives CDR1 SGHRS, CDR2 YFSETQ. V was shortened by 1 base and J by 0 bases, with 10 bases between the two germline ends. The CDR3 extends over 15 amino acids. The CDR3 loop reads CASSLSRQNQETQYF. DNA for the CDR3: TGCGCCAGCAGCTTGTCACGACAGAACCAAGAGACCCAGTACTTC. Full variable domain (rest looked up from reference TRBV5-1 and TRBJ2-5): KAGVTQTPRYLIKTRGQQVTLSCSPISGHRSVSWYQQTPGQGLQFLFEYFSETQRNKGNFPGRFSGRQFSNSRSEMNVSTLELGDSALYLCASSLSRQNQETQYFGPGTRLLVL.

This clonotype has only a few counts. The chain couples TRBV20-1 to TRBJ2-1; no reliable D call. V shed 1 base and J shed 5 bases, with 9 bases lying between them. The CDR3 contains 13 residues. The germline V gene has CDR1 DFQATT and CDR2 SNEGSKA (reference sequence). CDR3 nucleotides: TGCAGTGCTAGAGGGGTAGGGCACAATGAGCAGTTCTTC. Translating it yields CSARGVGHNEQFF.

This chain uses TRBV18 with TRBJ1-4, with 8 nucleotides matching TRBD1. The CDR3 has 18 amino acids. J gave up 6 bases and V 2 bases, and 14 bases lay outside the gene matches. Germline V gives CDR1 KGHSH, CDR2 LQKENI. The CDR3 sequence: CASSPGITGGKIDEKLFF. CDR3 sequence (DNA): TGTGCCAGCTCACCAGGTATCACAGGGGGAAAGATCGATGAAAAACTGTTTTTT.

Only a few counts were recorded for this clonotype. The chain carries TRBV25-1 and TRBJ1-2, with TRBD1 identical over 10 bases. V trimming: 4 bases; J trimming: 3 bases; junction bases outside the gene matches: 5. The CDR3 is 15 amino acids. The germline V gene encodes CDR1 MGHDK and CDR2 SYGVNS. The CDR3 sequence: CASSAGTGAHYGYTF. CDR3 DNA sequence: TGTGCCAGCAGTGCCGGGACAGGGGCCCACTATGGCTACACCTTC.